The T cell receptor beta chain described here comes from a study of control samples from healthy donors and cancer patients. CDR3 length: 15 residues. Trimming cost V 4 bases and J 0 bases, with 11 bases left between them. CDR1 LGHDT and CDR2 YNNKEL come from the germline V gene (reference sequence). Profiling relied on immunoSEQ multiplex PCR, and the TCRdb table lists in-frame clones only, not all of them. The data show about 120,000 clones, with just under 95% seen just once and roughly 6% held by the top ten. The specimen was blood. The chain combines TRBV3-1 (or the pseudogene TRBV3-2) with TRBJ2-3, with no clear D. This clonotype originated in a man aged 18 to 29 in good health. This CDR3 is CASSPGQKSTDTQYF. For the CDR3, the DNA is TGTGCCAGCAGCCCGGGTCAAAAAAGCACAGATACGCAGTATTTT.